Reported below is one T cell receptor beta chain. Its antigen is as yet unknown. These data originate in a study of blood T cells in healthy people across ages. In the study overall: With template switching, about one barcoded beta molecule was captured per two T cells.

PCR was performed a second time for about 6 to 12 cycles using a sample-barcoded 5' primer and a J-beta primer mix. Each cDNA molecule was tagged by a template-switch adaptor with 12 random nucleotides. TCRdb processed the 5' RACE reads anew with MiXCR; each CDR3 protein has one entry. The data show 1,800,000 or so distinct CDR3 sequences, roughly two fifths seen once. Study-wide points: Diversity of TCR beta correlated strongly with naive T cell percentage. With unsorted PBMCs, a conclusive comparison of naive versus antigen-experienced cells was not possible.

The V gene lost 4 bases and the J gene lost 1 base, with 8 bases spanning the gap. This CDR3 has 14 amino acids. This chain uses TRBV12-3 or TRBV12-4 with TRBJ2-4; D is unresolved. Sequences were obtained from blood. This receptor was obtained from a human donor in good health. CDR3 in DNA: TGTGCCAGCAGTTCCATGGGGGCCAAAAACATTCAGTACTTC. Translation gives CASSSMGAKNIQYF.